The clone carrying this TCR beta chain appeared many times. CDR3 size: 15 residues. CDR1 ENHRY and CDR2 SYGVKD come from the germline V gene. Deletions cut 2 bases from V and 4 bases from J, with 14 bases between. Using its own MiXCR run on the 5' RACE reads, TCRdb lists one record per CDR3 protein. Of 250,000 or so distinct CDR3 sequences listed, more than 6.5% were seen once; the top ten hold 1% to 1.2%. This sample was taken from a study of T cells after yellow fever vaccination. This receptor was taken from a man aged 25-45 years who received the YFV17D yellow fever vaccine. The chain couples TRBV10-3 to TRBJ1-1; a possible D gene is TRBD1 (5 bases). The sequences come from CD4+ T cells sorted from PBMCs, collected on the day of the yellow fever booster vaccination. In nucleotides, the CDR3 is TGTGCCATCAGTGAGGGGGACCAGATGGTCACTGAAGCTTTCTTT. This sequence encodes CAISEGDQMVTEAFF.